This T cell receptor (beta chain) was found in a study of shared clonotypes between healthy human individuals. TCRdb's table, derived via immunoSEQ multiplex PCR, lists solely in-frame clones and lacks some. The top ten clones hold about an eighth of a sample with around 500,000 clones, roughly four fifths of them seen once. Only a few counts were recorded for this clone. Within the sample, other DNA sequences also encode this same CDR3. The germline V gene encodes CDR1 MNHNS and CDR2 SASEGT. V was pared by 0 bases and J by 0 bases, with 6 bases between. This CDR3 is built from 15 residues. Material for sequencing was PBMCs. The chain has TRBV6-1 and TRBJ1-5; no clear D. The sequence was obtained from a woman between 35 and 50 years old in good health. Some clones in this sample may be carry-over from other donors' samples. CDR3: CASSEAGHSNQPQHF. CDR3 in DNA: TGTGCCAGCAGTGAAGCGGGTCATAGCAATCAGCCCCAGCATTTT.